This T cell receptor (beta chain) was observed in a study of blood T cell repertoires in COVID-19. Generated by immunoSEQ multiplex PCR, the TCRdb table keeps only in-frame clones and is missing some. The sample has around 150,000 clones, less than 90% seen once. The CDR3 length is 15 residues. V trimming: 7 bases; J trimming: 3 bases; junction bases outside the gene matches: 6. Germline assignment: CDR1 MNHEY and CDR2 SVGAGI. A single count supports this clone. Sequenced: peripheral blood. The rearrangement joins TRBV6-5 to TRBJ1-5, with TRBD1 matching over 10 bases. The source is a young man with COVID-19, enrolled during active disease. CDR3 protein: CASTRTGGINQPQHF. In nucleotides, the CDR3 is TGTGCCAGCACCCGGACAGGGGGGATCAATCAGCCCCAGCATTTT.